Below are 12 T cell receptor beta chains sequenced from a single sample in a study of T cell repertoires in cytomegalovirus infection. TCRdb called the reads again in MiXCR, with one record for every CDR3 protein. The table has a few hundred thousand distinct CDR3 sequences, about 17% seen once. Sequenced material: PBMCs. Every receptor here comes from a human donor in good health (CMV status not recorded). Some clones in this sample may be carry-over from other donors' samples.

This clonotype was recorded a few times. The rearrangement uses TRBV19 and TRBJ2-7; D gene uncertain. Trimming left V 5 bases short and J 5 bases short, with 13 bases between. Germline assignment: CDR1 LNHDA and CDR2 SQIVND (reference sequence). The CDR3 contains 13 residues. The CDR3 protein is CASSLTAWDEQYF. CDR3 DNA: TGTGCCAGTAGTCTTACAGCGTGGGACGAGCAGTACTTC. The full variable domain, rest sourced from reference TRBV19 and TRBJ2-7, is DGGITQSPKYLFRKEGQNVTLSCEQNLNHDAMYWYRQDPGQGLRLIYYSQIVNDFQKGDIAEGYSVSREKKESFPLTVTSAQKNPTAFYLCASSLTAWDEQYFGPGTRLTVT.

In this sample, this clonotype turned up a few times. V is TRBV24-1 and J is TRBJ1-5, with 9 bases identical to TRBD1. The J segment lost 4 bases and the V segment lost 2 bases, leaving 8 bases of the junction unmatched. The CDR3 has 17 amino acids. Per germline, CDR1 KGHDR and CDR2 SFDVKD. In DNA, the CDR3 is TGTGCCACCAGTGATTCGCCATCCGACAGGGGGAATCAGCCCCAGCATTTT. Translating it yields CATSDSPSDRGNQPQHF.

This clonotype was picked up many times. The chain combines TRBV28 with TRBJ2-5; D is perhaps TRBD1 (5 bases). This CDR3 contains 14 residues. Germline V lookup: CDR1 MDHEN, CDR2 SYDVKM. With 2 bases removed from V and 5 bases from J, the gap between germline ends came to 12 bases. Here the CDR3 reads CASSLTGSIETQYF. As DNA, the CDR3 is TGTGCCAGCAGTTTAACAGGATCGATCGAGACCCAGTACTTC.

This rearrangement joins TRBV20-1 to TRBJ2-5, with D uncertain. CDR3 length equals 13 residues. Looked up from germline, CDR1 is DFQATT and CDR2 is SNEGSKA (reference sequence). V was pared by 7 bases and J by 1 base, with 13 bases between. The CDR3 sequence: CSGQGSVQETQYF. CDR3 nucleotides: TGCAGTGGGCAAGGTTCGGTCCAAGAGACCCAGTACTTC.

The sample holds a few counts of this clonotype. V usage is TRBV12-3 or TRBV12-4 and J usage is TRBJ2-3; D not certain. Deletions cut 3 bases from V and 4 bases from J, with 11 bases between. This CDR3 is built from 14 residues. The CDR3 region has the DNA TGTGCCAGCAGTTTGTTGGGGTTGTCAGATACGCAGTATTTT. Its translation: CASSLLGLSDTQYF.

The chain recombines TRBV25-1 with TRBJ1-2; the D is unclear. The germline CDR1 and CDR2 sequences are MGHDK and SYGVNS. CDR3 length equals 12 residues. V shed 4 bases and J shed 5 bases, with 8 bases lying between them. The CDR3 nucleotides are TGTGCCAGCAGTGCTTCTGGATATGGCTACACCTTC. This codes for CASSASGYGYTF.

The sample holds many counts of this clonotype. The CDR3 DNA follows: TGTGCCAGCACACGACCAAGGGGCAACACTGAAGCTTTCTTT. The encoded protein is CASTRPRGNTEAFF. The chain employs TRBV7-2 and TRBJ1-1, with a weak D call TRBD1 (5 bases). The germline V and J ends were trimmed by 7 bases and 2 bases, with 14 bases remaining between them. The CDR3 has 14 amino acids. CDR1 and CDR2 (germline): SGHTA, FQGNSA.

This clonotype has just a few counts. The CDR3 protein is CAIWDRRQETQYF. CDR3 nucleotide sequence: TGTGCAATATGGGACAGGAGACAAGAGACCCAGTACTTC. V and J are TRBV11-2 and TRBJ2-5; 8 positions match TRBD1. Germline V gives CDR1 SGHAT, CDR2 FQNNGV. The CDR3 totals 13 residues.

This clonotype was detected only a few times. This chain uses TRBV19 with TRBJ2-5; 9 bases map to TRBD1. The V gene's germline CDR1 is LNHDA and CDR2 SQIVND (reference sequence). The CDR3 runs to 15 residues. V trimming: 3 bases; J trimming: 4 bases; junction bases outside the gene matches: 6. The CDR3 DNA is TGTGCCAGTAGTATGGGGGACAGGGCGGGAGAGACCCAGTACTTC. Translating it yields CASSMGDRAGETQYF.

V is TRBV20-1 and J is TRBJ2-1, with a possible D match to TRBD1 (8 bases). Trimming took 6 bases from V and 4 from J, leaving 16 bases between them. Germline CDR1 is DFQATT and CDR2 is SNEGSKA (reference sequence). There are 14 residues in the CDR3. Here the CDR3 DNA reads TGCAGTGCCGGAGGACAGGGAGGGTACAATGAGCAGTTCTTC. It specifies CSAGGQGGYNEQFF.

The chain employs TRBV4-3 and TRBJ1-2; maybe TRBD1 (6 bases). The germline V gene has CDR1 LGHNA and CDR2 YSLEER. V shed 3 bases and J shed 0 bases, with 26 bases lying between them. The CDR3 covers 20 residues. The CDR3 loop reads CASSQASGTPAGQANYGYTF. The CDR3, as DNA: TGCGCCAGCAGCCAGGCAAGTGGGACACCGGCGGGGCAGGCTAACTATGGCTACACCTTC.

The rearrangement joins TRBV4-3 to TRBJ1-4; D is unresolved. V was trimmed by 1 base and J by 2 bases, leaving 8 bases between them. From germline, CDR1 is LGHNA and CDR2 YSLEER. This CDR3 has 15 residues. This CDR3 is CASSQGFSTNEKLFF. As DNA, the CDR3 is TGCGCCAGCAGCCAAGGGTTTTCGACTAATGAAAAACTGTTTTTT.